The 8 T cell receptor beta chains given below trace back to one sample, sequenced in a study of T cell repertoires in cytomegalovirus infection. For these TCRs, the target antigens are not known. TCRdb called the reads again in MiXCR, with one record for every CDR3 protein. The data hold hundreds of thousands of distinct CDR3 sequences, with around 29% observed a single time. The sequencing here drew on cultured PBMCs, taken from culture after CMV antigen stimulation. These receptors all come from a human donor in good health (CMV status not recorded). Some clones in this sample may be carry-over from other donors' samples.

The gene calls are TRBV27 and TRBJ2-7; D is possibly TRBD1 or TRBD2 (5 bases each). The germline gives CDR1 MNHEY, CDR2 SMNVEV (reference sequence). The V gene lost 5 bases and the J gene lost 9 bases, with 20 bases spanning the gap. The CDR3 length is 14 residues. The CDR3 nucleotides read TGTGCCAGCAGTCCGGGACGGTGGGCTGGATGGCAGTACTTC. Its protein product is CASSPGRWAGWQYF.

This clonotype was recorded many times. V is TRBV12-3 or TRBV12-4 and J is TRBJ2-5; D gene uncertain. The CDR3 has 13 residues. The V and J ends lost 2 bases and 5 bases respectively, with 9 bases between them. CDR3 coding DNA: TGTGCCAGCAGTTTATCACCTATGGAGACCCAGTACTTC. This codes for CASSLSPMETQYF.

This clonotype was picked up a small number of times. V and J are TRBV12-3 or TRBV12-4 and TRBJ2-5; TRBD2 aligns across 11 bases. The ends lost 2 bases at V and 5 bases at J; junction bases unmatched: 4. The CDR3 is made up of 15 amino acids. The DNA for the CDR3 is TGTGCCAGCAGTTTAACTAGCGGGAGTAGTGAGACCCAGTACTTC. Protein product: CASSLTSGSSETQYF.

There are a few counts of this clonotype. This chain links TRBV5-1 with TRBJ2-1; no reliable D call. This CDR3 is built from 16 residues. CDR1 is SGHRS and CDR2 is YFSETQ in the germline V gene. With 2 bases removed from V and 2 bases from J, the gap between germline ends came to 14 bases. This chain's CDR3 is CASSLHFADTYNEQFF. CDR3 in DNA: TGCGCCAGCAGCTTACATTTCGCAGATACCTACAATGAGCAGTTCTTC.

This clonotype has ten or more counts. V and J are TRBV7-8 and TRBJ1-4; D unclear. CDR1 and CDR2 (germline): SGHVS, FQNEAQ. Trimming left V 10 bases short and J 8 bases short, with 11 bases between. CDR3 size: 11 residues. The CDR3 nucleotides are TGTGCCATCTGGGATGAGGAAAAACTGTTTTTT. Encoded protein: CAIWDEEKLFF.

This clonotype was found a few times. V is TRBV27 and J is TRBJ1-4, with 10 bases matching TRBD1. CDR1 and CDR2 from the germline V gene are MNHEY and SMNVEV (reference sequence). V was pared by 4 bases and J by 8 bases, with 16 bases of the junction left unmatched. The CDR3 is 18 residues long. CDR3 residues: CASSSRDRGLGPREKLFF. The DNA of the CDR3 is TGTGCCAGCAGTTCCCGGGACAGGGGTTTGGGTCCCCGAGAAAAACTGTTTTTT. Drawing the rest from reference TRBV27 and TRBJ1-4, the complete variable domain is EAQVTQNPRYLITVTGKKLTVTCSQNMNHEYMSWYRQDPGLGLRQIYYSMNVEVTDKGDVPEGYKVSRKEKRNFPLILESPSPNQTSLYFCASSSRDRGLGPREKLFFGSGTQLSVL.

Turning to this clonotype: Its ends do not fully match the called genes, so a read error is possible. The CDR3 protein is CASSLFGSLYEQYF. CDR3 sequence (DNA): TGTGCCAGCAGCTTGTTCGGGAGTCTCTACGAGCAGTACTTC. V usage is TRBV5-3 and J usage is TRBJ2-7; D might be TRBD2 (6 bases). TRBV5-3 is an open reading frame, and its role is uncertain. The CDR3 runs to 14 residues.

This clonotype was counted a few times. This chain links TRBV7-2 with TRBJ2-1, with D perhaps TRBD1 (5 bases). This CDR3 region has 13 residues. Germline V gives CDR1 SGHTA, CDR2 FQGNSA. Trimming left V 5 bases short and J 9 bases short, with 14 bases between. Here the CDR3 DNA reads TGTGCCAGCAGCACCCAGGGTCGTGCTGAGCAGTTCTTC. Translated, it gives CASSTQGRAEQFF.